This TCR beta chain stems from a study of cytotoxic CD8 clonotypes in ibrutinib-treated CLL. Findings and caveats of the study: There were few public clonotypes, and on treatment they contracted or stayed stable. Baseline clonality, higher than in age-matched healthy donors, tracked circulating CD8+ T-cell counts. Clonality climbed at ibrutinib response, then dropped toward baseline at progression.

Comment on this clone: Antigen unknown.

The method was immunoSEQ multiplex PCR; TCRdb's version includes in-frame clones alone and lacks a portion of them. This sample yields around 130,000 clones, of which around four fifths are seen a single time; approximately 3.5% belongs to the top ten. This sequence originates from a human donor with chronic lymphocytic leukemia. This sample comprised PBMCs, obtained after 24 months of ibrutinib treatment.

The CDR3 here is CASRTAGISGNTIYF. The CDR3 region has the DNA TGTGCCAGCAGAACTGCGGGTATTTCTGGAAACACCATATATTTT. V gene TRBV6-6 combines with J gene TRBJ1-3, with no clear D. V lost 6 bases, J lost 1 base, and 13 bases lay in between. The CDR3 consists of 15 residues. Germline V CDR1 and CDR2: MNHNY, SVGAGI (reference sequence).